The entry below describes one T cell receptor (beta chain). The source of the sample is a study of cytomegalovirus exposure and HLA in healthy donors. Overall study: Out of several hundred genotyped donors, less than 90% belonged to the Caucasian-associated ancestry cluster.

The CDR3 sequence is 14 residues long. The V and J ends lost 11 bases and 4 bases, in that order; junction bases with no gene match: 10. Germline V gene lookup returns CDR1 SGHTA and CDR2 FQGNSA. The PCR was carried out with 60 Vbeta primers and 13 Jbeta primers. Only in-frame clones appear in the TCRdb table, and some are missing; sequencing was by immunoSEQ multiplex PCR. In the table there are more than 80,000 clones, approximately 80% of which are singletons. Source material: PBMCs. The clonotype originates from a man aged 50 to 60 in good health and CMV-seronegative. The chain employs TRBV7-2 and TRBJ2-2; 7 bases line up with TRBD2. The chain's CDR3 is CASSGGGFTGELFF. The CDR3, as DNA: TGTGCCTCTTCCGGCGGGGGATTCACCGGGGAGCTGTTTTTT.